Shown below are 29 T cell receptor beta chains from a single sample sequenced in a study of yellow fever vaccine responses in identical twins. TCRdb fed the RT-PCR reads into MiXCR, producing one record per CDR3 protein. The profile covers roughly 15,000 distinct CDR3 sequences, with around 85% appearing a single time and about 0.65% taken by the ten largest. The sequences come from T cells from blood (PBMCs), unsorted or a sorted subset (not recorded which), collected before or after yellow fever vaccination (not recorded which). The source of these receptors is a young woman who received the yellow fever vaccine.

There are a few counts of this clonotype. This chain uses TRBV7-8 with TRBJ2-1, with TRBD2 as a possible D gene (5 bases). The CDR3 is made up of 15 amino acids. Germline V gene lookup returns CDR1 SGHVS and CDR2 FQNEAQ. V was clipped by 1 base and J by 7 bases, with 14 bases between them. This chain's CDR3 is CASSLVVLAKNEQFF. As DNA, the CDR3 is TGTGCCAGCAGCTTAGTTGTGCTAGCTAAAAATGAGCAGTTCTTC.

This chain links TRBV5-4 with TRBJ1-1; 10 bases are a match to TRBD1. The CDR3 extends over 15 amino acids. The germline gives CDR1 SGHNT, CDR2 YYREEE (reference sequence). Trimming cost V 4 bases and J 0 bases; bases outside gene matches: 3. The CDR3 protein is CASSPTGGMNTEAFF. The CDR3 coding sequence is TGTGCCAGCAGCCCGACAGGGGGCATGAACACTGAAGCTTTCTTT.

The chain combines TRBV10-3 with TRBJ1-1; 8 bases map to TRBD1. The CDR3 is 14 residues long. Germline values: CDR1 ENHRY, CDR2 SYGVKD. After removal of 7 bases from V and 5 bases from J, the junction contained 9 bases not matched to a gene. CDR3 sequence: CAITKGQGETEAFF. DNA of the CDR3: TGTGCCATCACCAAAGGACAGGGAGAAACTGAAGCTTTCTTT.

In DNA form, the CDR3 reads TGCAGTGCTAGAGATACCAGGGGTGGGGGGAAAAGGGAAGCTTTCTTT. This gives the protein CSARDTRGGGKREAFF. The chain recombines TRBV20-1 with TRBJ1-1, with D perhaps TRBD1 (6 bases). Trimming left V 0 bases short and J 8 bases short, with 22 bases between. The CDR3 is 16 residues long. Germline V gene sequence: CDR1 DFQATT, CDR2 SNEGSKA (reference sequence).

This sequence joins TRBV14 and TRBJ1-2; D gene unclear. V was trimmed by 2 bases and J by 3 bases, leaving 10 bases between them. Germline lookup yields CDR1 SGHDN and CDR2 FVKESK. The CDR3 covers 14 residues. The CDR3 coding sequence is TGTGCCAGCAGCCAAACGAGGAGCCACTATGGCTACACCTTC. It codes for CASSQTRSHYGYTF.

The V gene is TRBV11-3, the J gene TRBJ2-1, with TRBD2 matching 14 bases. J gave up 4 bases and V 5 bases, and 10 bases lay outside the gene matches. Germline-derived CDR1 and CDR2 are SGHNT and YENEEA. This CDR3 has 18 amino acids. The CDR3: CASSLRLAGGPGYNEQFF. Written as DNA, the CDR3 is TGTGCCAGCAGCCTCCGACTAGCGGGGGGGCCTGGGTACAATGAGCAGTTCTTC.

This clonotype was seen a few times. The V and J genes are TRBV18 and TRBJ2-1; 10 nucleotides agree with TRBD1. There are 14 residues in the CDR3. Germline trimming cut 4 bases from V and 8 bases from J; bases unmatched to any gene: 5. The V gene's germline CDR1 is KGHSH and CDR2 LQKENI. CDR3: CASSLDRGRDEQFF. CDR3 nucleotides: TGTGCCAGCTCACTCGACAGGGGGCGCGATGAGCAGTTCTTC.

The chain joins TRBV2 to TRBJ2-1; 9 nucleotides align to TRBD2. This CDR3 comprises 13 residues. CDR1 is SNHLY, CDR2 FYNNEI, per germline. V trimming: 7 bases; J trimming: 8 bases; junction bases outside the gene matches: 6. The CDR3 loop is CASKGVAGDEQFF. CDR3 coding DNA: TGTGCCAGCAAGGGGGTAGCGGGAGATGAGCAGTTCTTC.

The rearrangement links TRBV4-2 to TRBJ1-1; D uncertain. The CDR3 is made up of 14 amino acids. Trimming took 8 bases from V and 1 from J, leaving 14 bases between them. Germline CDR1 reads LGHNA; CDR2 reads YNFKEQ. CDR3 in amino acids: CASGEDLGNTEAFF. CDR3 DNA sequence: TGTGCCAGCGGCGAGGATCTTGGGAACACTGAAGCTTTCTTT.

The chain uses TRBV7-2 and TRBJ2-3; 8 positions agree with TRBD2. V gave up 1 base and J gave up 4 bases; unmatched junction bases: 7. This CDR3 has 16 residues. Germline V CDR1 and CDR2: SGHTA, FQGNSA. CDR3 loop: CASSLVVAGTSDTQYF. In DNA form, the CDR3 reads TGTGCCAGCAGCTTAGTGGTAGCGGGAACCTCAGATACGCAGTATTTT.

This clonotype has a single count. V usage is TRBV7-9 and J usage is TRBJ1-4, with 7 positions matching TRBD1. Germline-derived CDR1 and CDR2 are SEHNR and FQNEAQ (reference sequence). The CDR3 extends over 13 amino acids. The junction had 10 bases not matched to a gene; V was cut back by 2 bases and J by 16 bases. CDR3 nucleotide sequence: TGTGCCAGCAGCTTACAGGGGGGCGGCAGAAGGTTTTTT. Translated: CASSLQGGGRRFF.

V and J are TRBV18 and TRBJ2-1; 7 positions agree with TRBD2. Germline CDR1 and CDR2: KGHSH and LQKENI. The J segment lost 5 bases and the V segment lost 3 bases, leaving 4 bases of the junction unmatched. CDR3 length: 14 amino acids. CDR3 in amino acids: CASSPKAGDNEQFF. The CDR3 nucleotides read TGTGCCAGCTCACCTAAGGCGGGGGACAATGAGCAGTTCTTC.

This clonotype was recorded a few times. The chain employs TRBV18 and TRBJ1-6; tentative D call: TRBD1 (5 bases). Trimming left V 4 bases short and J 3 bases short, with 13 bases between. In germline, CDR1 is KGHSH, CDR2 LQKENI. This CDR3 is 16 amino acids long. The CDR3 DNA is TGTGCCAGCTCACGCGGCTCCGGACACTATAATTCACCCCTCCACTTT. As protein: CASSRGSGHYNSPLHF.

V is TRBV4-3 and J is TRBJ2-7, with 7 bases aligning to TRBD1. The germline V gene has CDR1 LGHNA and CDR2 YSLEER. This CDR3 has 15 amino acids. The V segment lost 4 bases and the J segment 2 bases; nucleotides outside the gene matches: 8. The CDR3 region is CASSLGTALTYEQYF. CDR3 nucleotide sequence: TGCGCCAGCAGCCTCGGGACAGCACTAACCTACGAGCAGTACTTC.

Only one count was recorded for this clonotype. The germline gene is not matched at one end of the junction; a read error may be the cause. The chain uses TRBV20-1 and TRBJ2-1, with D perhaps being TRBD1 or TRBD2 (5 bases each). This CDR3 contains 14 residues. Per the germline V gene, CDR1 is DFQATT and CDR2 is SNEGSKA (reference sequence). The CDR3: CSARDGGSYNEQFF. For the CDR3, the DNA is TGCAGTGCGAGAGATGGGGGATCCTACAATGAGCAGTTCTTC.

The chain links TRBV18 to TRBJ1-6; unclear D gene. This CDR3 region has 13 residues. Germline V gives CDR1 KGHSH, CDR2 LQKENI. Trimming pared 3 bases from V and 8 bases from J, leaving 8 bases between. The CDR3 DNA reads as TGTGCCAGCTCACCGTCGAGGGATTCACCCCTCCACTTT. It is translated as CASSPSRDSPLHF. Using reference TRBV18 and TRBJ1-6 for the parts outside the CDR3, the full variable domain is NAGVMQNPRHLVRRRGQEARLRCSPMKGHSHVYWYRQLPEEGLKFMVYLQKENIIDESGMPKERFSAEFPKEGPSILRIQQVVRGDSAAYFCASSPSRDSPLHFGNGTRLTVT.

The CDR3 spells CSVFDLGNEKLFF. The CDR3, as DNA: TGCAGCGTTTTCGACCTCGGGAATGAAAAACTGTTTTTT. The chain carries TRBV29-1 and TRBJ1-4, with no clear D. CDR1 and CDR2 from the germline V gene are SQVTM and ANQGSEA. Trimming took off 5 bases at V and 5 bases at J, with 12 bases between the two ends. This CDR3 contains 13 residues.

This clonotype has more than one count but fewer than ten. The chain carries TRBV20-1 and TRBJ1-5; D unresolved. This CDR3 contains 13 residues. Germline V gene sequence: CDR1 DFQATT, CDR2 SNEGSKA (reference sequence). Trimming took off 5 bases at V and 6 bases at J, with 14 bases between the two ends. Here the CDR3 DNA reads TGCAGTGCTCGCCCTGAGACTAGTCAGCCCCAGCATTTT. Translated: CSARPETSQPQHF.

The genes are TRBV29-1 and TRBJ2-1; D is possibly TRBD1 (7 bases). Germline-derived CDR1 and CDR2 are SQVTM and ANQGSEA. V lost 7 bases and J lost 4, with 14 bases in between. The CDR3 loop spans 13 amino acids. CDR3 DNA: TGCAGCGGGCGGGGACAGCTATACAATGAGCAGTTCTTC. Protein sequence: CSGRGQLYNEQFF.

As DNA, the CDR3 is TGCAGTGCAAAGGGACAGATGTATGCACCCCTCCACTTT. The encoded protein is CSAKGQMYAPLHF. The chain employs TRBV20-1 and TRBJ1-6, with 7 nucleotides matching TRBD1. CDR1 is DFQATT and CDR2 is SNEGSKA in the germline V gene (reference sequence). The CDR3 consists of 13 residues. After removal of 6 bases from V and 11 bases from J, the junction contained 10 bases not matched to a gene.

The V gene is TRBV23-1, the J gene TRBJ1-5; no clear D gene. TRBV23-1 is flagged as an ORF with uncertain function. The CDR3 is 17 residues long. Trimming removed 5 bases at V and 3 bases at J, with 20 bases between. The CDR3, as DNA: TGCGCCAGCAGTTATAACAGCAGCGATCTCCTCAATCAGCCCCAGCATTTT. Translated, it gives CASSYNSSDLLNQPQHF.

The chain employs TRBV3-1 and TRBJ1-1; TRBD1 agrees at 7 bases. CDR3 length: 15 amino acids. V trimming: 5 bases; J trimming: 4 bases; junction bases outside the gene matches: 10. Germline CDR1 LGHDT, CDR2 YNNKEL (reference sequence). This CDR3 reads CASSTQGLSGTEAFF. Here the CDR3 DNA reads TGTGCCAGCAGCACACAGGGGTTATCGGGCACTGAAGCTTTCTTT.

For the CDR3, the DNA is TGTGCCAGCAGCGAAACTAGGGAAGGTACGCAGTATTTT. Amino acid sequence: CASSETREGTQYF. The V call is TRBV11-1, the J call TRBJ2-3, with D perhaps matching TRBD2 (5 bases). CDR1 is SGHAT and CDR2 is FQDESV in the germline V gene (reference sequence). This CDR3 spans 13 amino acids. The V and J ends lost 5 bases and 8 bases respectively, with 14 bases between them.

The rearrangement joins TRBV20-1 to TRBJ1-1; D gene ambiguous. The V end was cut by 2 bases, the J end by 3 bases, with 13 bases between. The germline gives CDR1 DFQATT, CDR2 SNEGSKA (reference sequence). This CDR3 has 14 residues. This chain's CDR3 is CSARKGALDTEAFF. DNA of the CDR3: TGCAGTGCTAGAAAAGGTGCATTGGACACTGAAGCTTTCTTT.

The rearrangement links TRBV3-1 to TRBJ1-5; maybe TRBD1 (5 bases). Trimming left V 2 bases short and J 7 bases short, with 9 bases between. There are 13 residues in the CDR3. Germline-derived CDR1 and CDR2 are LGHDT and YNNKEL (reference sequence). The CDR3 is CASSQIGVQPQHF. The CDR3 DNA is TGTGCCAGCAGCCAAATAGGGGTGCAGCCCCAGCATTTT.

The chain uses TRBV5-1 and TRBJ1-1, with a tentative D call TRBD1 (5 bases). Between the trimmed V and J ends, which lost 0 bases and 7 bases, there was a span of 10 bases. CDR1 is SGHRS and CDR2 is YFSETQ in the germline V gene. The CDR3 totals 13 residues. The CDR3 sequence is CASSLVTQGEAFF. DNA of the CDR3: TGCGCCAGCAGCTTGGTAACCCAGGGTGAAGCTTTCTTT.

V usage is TRBV11-3 and J usage is TRBJ2-5; TRBD2 matches 7 bases. The V segment lost 1 base and the J segment 7 bases; nucleotides outside the gene matches: 6. Germline V gives CDR1 SGHNT, CDR2 YENEEA. CDR3 length: 14 amino acids. The CDR3 nucleotides are TGTGCCAGCAGCTTAGTCGGGGGACTAAGGACCCAGTACTTC. It codes for CASSLVGGLRTQYF. Full variable domain (outside the CDR3, taken from reference TRBV11-3 and TRBJ2-5): EAGVVQSPRYKIIEKKQPVAFWCNPISGHNTLYWYLQNLGQGPELLIRYENEEAVDDSQLPKDRFSAERLKGVDSTLKIQPAELGDSAVYLCASSLVGGLRTQYFGPGTRLLVL.

The V gene is TRBV28, the J gene TRBJ1-5; TRBD1 agrees at 7 bases. This CDR3 has 15 residues. Trimming took 6 bases from V and 0 from J; bases not matched to a gene: 5. CDR1 is MDHEN, CDR2 SYDVKM, per germline. The CDR3 coding sequence is TGTGCCAGCAGGAGGACAGGTACTAGCAATCAGCCCCAGCATTTT. This sequence encodes CASRRTGTSNQPQHF.

The chain is built from TRBV11-1 and TRBJ1-1, with unresolved D. CDR1 is SGHAT, CDR2 FQDESV, per germline (reference sequence). V lost 1 base and J lost 4, with 10 bases in between. The CDR3 extends over 14 amino acids. DNA of the CDR3: TGTGCCAGCAGCTTAGGAACCTCCCTCACTGAAGCTTTCTTT. Protein product: CASSLGTSLTEAFF.